The rows below give T cell receptor beta chains drawn from one sample of a study of identifying expanded T cells in peripheral blood. Here immunoSEQ multiplex PCR was the method, and the copy in TCRdb shows in-frame clones only, minus some. The data hold about 54,000 clones, with over 85% observed a single time. The specimen was blood. These receptors all come from a person between 18 and 75 years old in good health. Both conserved end residues are part of each CDR3. A D gene is named only where the DNA matches it firmly. Rows may omit the clone size; those that give it use once, few, many or a size class.

TRBV5-4	TRBD2	TRBJ2-3	-	TGTGCCAGCAGCTTCAAACGGGAGGCAGTCACAGATACGCAGTATTTT	CASSFKREAVTDTQYF
TRBV9	TRBD1	TRBJ1-1	-	TGTGCCAGCAGCGTCGGGACAGGGGGTATGAACACTGAAGCTTTCTTT	CASSVGTGGMNTEAFF
TRBV7-2	-	TRBJ2-3	-	TGTGCCAGCCGCTCGGGAGCGGCAGATACGCAGTATTTT	CASRSGAADTQYF
TRBV5-6	TRBD1	TRBJ1-2	-	TGTGCCAGCATCCGGGGACAGGCTAACTATGGCTACACCTTC	CASIRGQANYGYTF
TRBV6-1	-	TRBJ1-5	-	TGTGCCAGCAGTGAAAAATGGGATCAGCCCCAGCATTTT	CASSEKWDQPQHF
TRBV7-2	-	TRBJ2-3	-	TGTGCCAGCAGCTTAGCGGGAGGAGCAGATACGCAGTATTTT	CASSLAGGADTQYF
TRBV28	TRBD2	TRBJ2-1	-	TGTGCCAGCAGTTCTCCAAGCGGGAGTGACAATGAGCAGTTCTTC	CASSSPSGSDNEQFF
TRBV6-5	-	TRBJ1-6	few	TGTGCCAGCAGCTCGGCCGGGACGGTGAATTCACCCCTCCACTTT	CASSSAGTVNSPLHF
TRBV7-3	-	TRBJ2-3	-	TGTGCCAGCAGCTTAGGTTCCGGGGCGGGAAGCACAGATACGCAGTATTTT	CASSLGSGAGSTDTQYF
TRBV9	TRBD2	TRBJ2-7	once	TGTGCCAGCAGCGCAGGACTAGCCTACGAGCAGTACTTC	CASSAGLAYEQYF
TRBV4-1	-	TRBJ1-5	few	TGCGCCAGCAGCCAAGAACACGTTAATCAGCCCCAGCATTTT	CASSQEHVNQPQHF
TRBV29-1	TRBD2	TRBJ2-5	-	TGCAGCGTTGGGGCTAGCGGGAGGGCCAATTATAAGACCCAGTACTTC	CSVGASGRANYKTQYF
TRBV15	-	TRBJ2-3	-	TGTGCCACCAGCAGACCACTTAGCACAGATACGCAGTATTTT	CATSRPLSTDTQYF
TRBV7-2	TRBD2	TRBJ2-7	-	TGTGCCAGCAGCATAAGAGGGACTAGCGGGAGGGCCCCATACGAGCAGTACTTC	CASSIRGTSGRAPYEQYF
TRBV13	-	TRBJ1-1	-	TGTGCCAGCAGCTACCAGAGTAGGTGGGGCACTGAAGCTTTCTTT	CASSYQSRWGTEAFF
TRBV11-2	TRBD1	TRBJ2-7	-	TGTGCCAGCAGCTTGAGCACGGGGACAGGGGGTTATTACGAGCAGTACTTC	CASSLSTGTGGYYEQYF
TRBV4-3	-	TRBJ2-1	-	TGCGCCAGCAGCCAAGGGATGGGGGTCAATGAGCAGTTCTTC	CASSQGMGVNEQFF
TRBV28	-	TRBJ1-4	once	TGTGCCAGCAGTCCCCGCGAAAAACTGTTTTTT	CASSPREKLFF
TRBV18	TRBD2	TRBJ2-3	-	TGTGCCAGCTCACCCACAGCTACCCGACTAGCCGAGAGCTCATCATCGTATTTT	CASSPTATRLAESSSSYF
TRBV7-9	-	TRBJ2-3	-	TGTGCCAGCAGCCTCACAGATACGCAGTATTTT	CASSLTDTQYF
TRBV9	-	TRBJ1-2	-	TGTGCCAGCAGCGTAGTAGAACGAGGCTATGGCTACACCTTC	CASSVVERGYGYTF